These T cell receptor beta chains were read from a single sample in a study of cytomegalovirus exposure and HLA in healthy donors. The assay was immunoSEQ multiplex PCR, and TCRdb's table has in-frame clones only and misses some. The sample includes some 150,000 clones, more than 60% of them seen just once. Sequences were obtained from PBMCs. All receptors come from a female donor in good health and CMV-seronegative. Both conserved end residues are part of each CDR3. D genes are given only for firm matches. A clone size is listed for some rows: how often the clone was seen (once, few, many), or a class if it is expanded.

>TRBJ2-5|NA|NA|TRBV2
TGTGCCAGCAGTGAAATCGTAGAGACCCAGTACTTC
CASSEIVETQYF
>TRBJ2-2|NA|TRBD1|TRBV7-2
TGTGCCAGCAGCTTCGGCACAGGGGGCCGGGTCGGGGAGCTGTTTTTT
CASSFGTGGRVGELFF
>TRBJ1-1|NA|NA|TRBV9
TGCGCCAGCAGCGTAGGGGGAGTGAACACTGAAGCTTTCTTT
CASSVGGVNTEAFF
>TRBJ2-7|NA|NA|TRBV28
TGTGCCAGCGAACGGGACACGACCTACGAGCAGTACTTC
CASERDTTYEQYF
>TRBJ1-1|NA|NA|TRBV28
TGTGCCAGCAGACTAAGGGAGACGAACACTGAAGCTTTCTTT
CASRLRETNTEAFF
>TRBJ1-2|NA|TRBD1|TRBV7-9
TGTGCCAGCAGCTTAGAGACAGGGAGCTATCTCTATGGCTACACCTTC
CASSLETGSYLYGYTF
>TRBJ1-5|NA|TRBD1|TRBV7-9
TGTGCCAGCAGCGAAGGACAGGGGGCCCAGCCCCAGCATTTT
CASSEGQGAQPQHF
>TRBJ1-1|NA|NA|TRBV7-3
TGTGCCAGCAGCTTGGCGACCGGGGACACTGAAGCTTTCTTT
CASSLATGDTEAFF
>TRBJ1-3|NA|NA|TRBV9
TGTGCCAGCAGCGTCTACAGTTCTCCGGGGTCTGGAAACACCATATATTTT
CASSVYSSPGSGNTIYF
>TRBJ1-1|NA|TRBD1|TRBV6-5
TGTGCCAGCGTCTTGGGACAGGGACCTTGTACCGCTTTCTTT
CASVLGQGPCTAFF
>TRBJ1-1|NA|NA|TRBV5-1
TGCGCCAGCAGCTCCCAGGTGAACACTGAAGCTTTCTTT
CASSSQVNTEAFF
>TRBJ2-1|NA|TRBD2|TRBV7-2
TGTGCCAGCAGCTTAGGTCGTGCGGGGGTGTACAATGAGCAGTTCTTC
CASSLGRAGVYNEQFF
>TRBJ1-4|few|TRBD1|TRBV9
TGTGCCAGCAGCGTAGGGGACAGGGGAAGCGAAAAACTGTTTTTT
CASSVGDRGSEKLFF
>TRBJ1-5|NA|NA|TRBV15
TGTGCCACCAGCCATAGCAATCAGCCCCAGCATTTT
CATSHSNQPQHF
>TRBJ1-5|NA|TRBD1|TRBV6-6
TGTGCCAGCAGTCTCAGGGGGCTGGGGGATCAGCCCCAGCATTTT
CASSLRGLGDQPQHF
>TRBJ2-7|NA|NA|TRBV10-1
TGCGCCAGCAGTGAGAACAGCTTAAGCTCCTACGAGCAGTACTTC
CASSENSLSSYEQYF